Listed here is a single T cell receptor beta chain. This clone has only a few counts. Its recognized antigen is unknown. Qualities for individual bases were not recorded, and no much larger clone is one base off. This sample is part of a study of human versus mouse CDR3 diversity and MHC coevolution (dated by TCRdb to about 2017). As for the study more broadly: The immunoSEQ assay was reported to detect one in 200,000 T cells and to minimize multiplex PCR amplification bias. Across the mouse and human samples, each sample yielded between roughly 0.6 x 10^7 and 1.6 x 10^7 valid reads. Human naive CD4 T cell repertoires were used as a reference for TCR selection on multiple MHC II alleles and were compared with human-TCR-locus transgenic mice carrying single MHC II. The human cohort was made up of three healthy volunteer blood donors, who at collection were aged 30 to 39, 40 to 49 and 60 to 70, one donor in each range. General findings and caveats noted by the study authors: Among all the groups compared, the lowest clonal inequality scores came from two of the three human donors. Because human T cells were selected on over 5 MHC II alleles, repertoire diversity was not considered directly comparable between humans and mice. On average, more CDR3 deletions and insertions were observed in humans than in mice, indicating greater exonuclease and TdT activity. The largest TCR beta repertoire according to iCHAO1 estimates belonged to humans, at about 1.5 million clonotypes, a result attributed likely to selection by multiple MHC II molecules.

Including cysteine and phenylalanine, the CDR3 has 17 amino acids. CDR3 DNA is the only sequence kept; it has 51 bases, read in frame from the first base. Compared with germline, V lacks 0 bases and J lacks 3 bases; bases without a gene match: 11. Based on the germline V gene, the CDR1 and CDR2 sequences are SGDLS and YYNGEE. Fluorescence-activated cell sorting was used to pull naive CD4 T cells, meaning cells that were CD45RO-negative and CD62L-positive, out of the PBMCs. Approximately 52 ml of fresh peripheral blood was collected from each donor, and PBMCs were isolated by Ficoll density centrifugation. All samples were sorted on a FACSAria III instrument and reached purity above 85%. The QIAGEN blood and tissue kit was used to extract genomic DNA from the sorted cells, and that DNA was then quantified on a NanoDrop 1000. The immunoSEQ platform deep sequenced and quantified TCR alpha and beta chains by multiplex PCR of genomic DNA. The original pipeline was this. IMGT gene and region definitions were used for annotation of the TCR sequences. As a stand-in for the preselection repertoire, out-of-frame rearrangements were used and set against in-frame clonotypes. To estimate repertoire size, the study used the iCHAO1 estimator that comes with the immunoSEQ platform. A Gini index, which is based on the Lorenz curve, was applied to in-frame amino acid clonotypes to measure clonal inequality. The intersect function in the R package tcR was used to count shared clonotypes, while the Jaccard index served to score similarity. V, J and V-J usage frequencies went into a principal component analysis run with the R prcomp function, with no normalization applied. TCRdb took this table from immuneACCESS and kept in-frame rearrangements with V and J called. Such tables lack part of the clones; where checked against another copy, unresolved V genes explain under half of the gap, and the rest is unexplained. From that table come the V and J calls and clone size; the DNA was used to work out D and trimming. The sample table contains roughly 81,000 clones; only one count was recorded for roughly 95% of them. The ten largest make up approximately 1.4% of the sample.

This TCR derives from a person aged 30-69 years in good health. The sample was naive CD4+ T cells from blood. Per the publication, the cell subset or site label means: CD45RO-negative CD62L-positive naive CD4 T cells. Here the chain combines TRBV9 and TRBJ1-1, and TRBD1 matches 7 of the central bases. The DNA reads as follows: TGTGCCAGCAGCGTAGGCAGTGCGGACAGGCGGGACACTGAAGCTTTCTTT. Its protein reads: CASSVGSADRRDTEAFF.